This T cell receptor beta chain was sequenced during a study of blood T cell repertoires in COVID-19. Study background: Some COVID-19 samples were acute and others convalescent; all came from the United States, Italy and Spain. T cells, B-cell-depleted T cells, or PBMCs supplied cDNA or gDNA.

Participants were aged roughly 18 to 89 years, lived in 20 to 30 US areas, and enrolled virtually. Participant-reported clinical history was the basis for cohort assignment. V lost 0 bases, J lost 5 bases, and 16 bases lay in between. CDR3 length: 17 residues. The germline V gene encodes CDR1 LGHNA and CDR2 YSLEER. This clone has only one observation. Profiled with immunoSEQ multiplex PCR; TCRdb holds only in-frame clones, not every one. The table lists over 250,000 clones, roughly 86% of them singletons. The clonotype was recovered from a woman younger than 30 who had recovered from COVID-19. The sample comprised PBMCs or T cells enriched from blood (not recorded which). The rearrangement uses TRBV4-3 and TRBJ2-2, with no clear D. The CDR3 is CASSQDYTRSRTGELFF. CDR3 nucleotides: TGCGCCAGCAGCCAAGATTACACTCGGTCGCGGACCGGGGAGCTGTTTTTT.